The 25 T cell receptor beta chains given below trace back to one sample, sequenced in a study of cytotoxic CD8 clonotypes in ibrutinib-treated CLL (dated by TCRdb to about 2021). The sample's time point, from its label and the paper: roughly 2 years on ibrutinib. The library was generated by the immunoSEQ multiplex PCR assay. TCRdb stores this immuneACCESS table with in-frame sequences only. Part of the clones is absent; in the studies checked, under half of the shortfall reflects unresolved V genes, and no reason is known for the rest. The sample table holds hundreds of thousands of clones, of which about three quarters were seen once. The ten largest clones capture roughly 14% of the sample. The specimen was PBMCs, collected after 24 months of ibrutinib treatment. These receptors were taken from a human donor with chronic lymphocytic leukemia.

The chain uses TRBV9 and TRBJ2-3; a weak D match, TRBD2 (6 bases). The germline V gene encodes CDR1 SGDLS and CDR2 YYNGEE. The V gene lost 3 bases and the J gene lost 5 bases, with 19 bases spanning the gap. This CDR3 is built from 16 residues. CDR3 loop: CASSGEPIAVGDTQYF. In nucleotides, the CDR3 is TGTGCCAGCAGCGGCGAACCCATAGCGGTGGGAGATACGCAGTATTTT.

The chain has TRBV4-1 and TRBJ1-1; D is ambiguous. The CDR3 has 15 amino acids. V shed 1 base and J shed 1 base, with 10 bases lying between them. The germline V gene has CDR1 MGHRA and CDR2 YSYEKL. CDR3 residues: CASSQVLEKNTEAFF. CDR3 sequence (DNA): TGCGCCAGCAGCCAAGTTCTCGAGAAGAACACTGAAGCTTTCTTT.

The chain links TRBV5-1 to TRBJ2-7; 12 bases line up with TRBD2. Per germline, CDR1 SGHRS and CDR2 YFSETQ. V shed 0 bases and J 3 bases; nucleotides not matched to a gene: 10. This CDR3 contains 18 residues. Here the CDR3 DNA reads TGCGCCAGCAGCTTGGCTCTAGCGGGAGGGGTGGGCTTCTACGAGCAGTACTTC. This encodes CASSLALAGGVGFYEQYF.

The chain combines TRBV5-4 with TRBJ2-1; 11 bases are a match to TRBD2. V shed 0 bases and J 15 bases; nucleotides not matched to a gene: 11. CDR1 and CDR2 (germline): SGHNT, YYREEE (reference sequence). CDR3 length: 15 amino acids. The CDR3: CASSLEGLAERPVFF. The CDR3 DNA sequence: TGTGCCAGCAGCTTGGAGGGACTAGCGGAGAGACCGGTGTTCTTC.

V is TRBV5-4 and J is TRBJ2-5; 8 bases map to TRBD2. In germline, CDR1 is SGHNT, CDR2 YYREEE (reference sequence). This CDR3 contains 15 residues. After removal of 4 bases from V and 3 bases from J, the junction contained 8 bases not matched to a gene. As DNA, the CDR3 is TGTGCCAGCAGCGGAACTAGCGGTAACAAAGAGACCCAGTACTTC. Translating it yields CASSGTSGNKETQYF.

The gene calls are TRBV6-1 and TRBJ2-5, with 7 bases lining up with TRBD1. CDR3 length equals 15 residues. Germline assignment: CDR1 MNHNS and CDR2 SASEGT. The junction had 6 bases not matched to a gene; V was cut back by 2 bases and J by 3 bases. CDR3 protein: CASSEYEGAKETQYF. CDR3 DNA: TGTGCCAGCAGTGAATATGAGGGGGCAAAAGAGACCCAGTACTTC.

This clone occurred once. The rearrangement joins TRBV7-9 to TRBJ2-7; 8 bases align to TRBD1. The germline CDR1 and CDR2 sequences are SEHNR and FQNEAQ (reference sequence). Losses at the gene ends were 5 bases for V and 5 bases for J; bases not matched to a gene: 5. The CDR3 contains 13 residues. The chain's CDR3 is CASSTKTGDEQYF. In DNA form, the CDR3 reads TGTGCCAGCAGCACCAAGACAGGGGACGAGCAGTACTTC. The variable domain in full, with the rest retrieved from reference TRBV7-9 and TRBJ2-7, is DTGVSQNPRHKITKRGQNVTFRCDPISEHNRLYWYRQTLGQGPEFLTYFQNEAQLEKSRLLSDRFSAERPKGSFSTLEIQRTEQGDSAMYLCASSTKTGDEQYFGPGTRLTVT.

This clone was counted only a few times. The chain recombines TRBV5-1 with TRBJ2-3; weak D call: TRBD2 (6 bases). Deletions cut 4 bases from V and 5 bases from J, with 23 bases between. This CDR3 spans 17 amino acids. The germline CDR1 and CDR2 sequences are SGHRS and YFSETQ. The CDR3 DNA reads TGCGCCAGCAGCGACCGTCTAGCGAGGGCCTGTAGAGATACGCAGTATTTT. It yields the protein CASSDRLARACRDTQYF.

The rearrangement uses TRBV5-1 and TRBJ1-4; no definite D call. The CDR3 spans 14 residues. CDR1 is SGHRS and CDR2 is YFSETQ in the germline V gene. The V end was cut by 2 bases, the J end by 1 base, with 6 bases between. The CDR3 loop is CASSLSRTNEKLFF. In nucleotides, the CDR3 is TGCGCCAGCAGCTTAAGTAGAACTAATGAAAAACTGTTTTTT. Full variable domain (rest looked up from reference TRBV5-1 and TRBJ1-4): KAGVTQTPRYLIKTRGQQVTLSCSPISGHRSVSWYQQTPGQGLQFLFEYFSETQRNKGNFPGRFSGRQFSNSRSEMNVSTLELGDSALYLCASSLSRTNEKLFFGSGTQLSVL.

This clone appeared once. This rearrangement joins TRBV6-5 to TRBJ2-5, with 9 positions matching TRBD2. V gave up 7 bases and J gave up 5 bases; unmatched junction bases: 11. Germline lookup yields CDR1 MNHEY and CDR2 SVGAGI. This CDR3 has 15 residues. This chain's CDR3 is CASTKRREGPETQYF. For the CDR3, the DNA is TGTGCCAGCACCAAACGGCGGGAGGGCCCCGAGACCCAGTACTTC.

This chain joins TRBV7-2 and TRBJ1-3; weak D call: TRBD1 (5 bases). The V end was cut by 5 bases, the J end by 4 bases, with 15 bases between. The CDR3 covers 15 residues. Germline assignment: CDR1 SGHTA and CDR2 FQGNSA. CDR3 protein: CASSQEGRRGNTIYF. The CDR3 DNA reads as TGTGCCAGCAGCCAAGAGGGACGTCGAGGAAACACCATATATTTT.

The chain is built from TRBV7-6 and TRBJ1-2, with D possibly being TRBD1 (5 bases). Trimming cost V 3 bases and J 4 bases, with 15 bases left between them. Germline V gene sequence: CDR1 SGHVS, CDR2 FNYEAQ. This CDR3 has 15 amino acids. CDR3 DNA sequence: TGTGCCAGCAGCTTGCTCCCCTTGGGGGGCTATGGCTACACCTTC. It yields the protein CASSLLPLGGYGYTF.

The chain is built from TRBV5-1 and TRBJ2-7; 7 bases agree with TRBD1. Germline V gene sequence: CDR1 SGHRS, CDR2 YFSETQ. The CDR3 consists of 16 residues. V trimming: 4 bases; J trimming: 2 bases; junction bases outside the gene matches: 12. In DNA, the CDR3 is TGCGCCAGCAGCGGGGGACAGACAAATAACCCCTACGAGCAGTACTTC. Translated, it gives CASSGGQTNNPYEQYF. Based on the CDR3 plus reference TRBV5-1 and TRBJ2-7, the full variable domain is KAGVTQTPRYLIKTRGQQVTLSCSPISGHRSVSWYQQTPGQGLQFLFEYFSETQRNKGNFPGRFSGRQFSNSRSEMNVSTLELGDSALYLCASSGGQTNNPYEQYFGPGTRLTVT.

The CDR3 is CASSFRLADTQYF. The CDR3 nucleotides read TGTGCCAGCAGTTTCAGACTAGCGGATACGCAGTATTTT. The rearrangement joins TRBV27 to TRBJ2-3; 8 nucleotides agree with TRBD2. The trim removed 3 bases at V and 6 bases at J, leaving 2 bases unmatched. Germline V gene sequence: CDR1 MNHEY, CDR2 SMNVEV (reference sequence). The CDR3 runs 13 residues.

This chain links TRBV5-5 with TRBJ2-5; D remains unclear. V dropped 4 bases and J dropped 4 bases, with 2 bases sitting between them. The CDR3 length is 10 residues. The V gene's germline CDR1 is SGHKS and CDR2 YYEKEE (reference sequence). The CDR3 loop is CASSRETQYF. Written as DNA, the CDR3 is TGTGCCAGCAGCAGAGAGACCCAGTACTTC.

The rearrangement joins TRBV4-1 to TRBJ2-3; D uncertain. Trimming took off 0 bases at V and 5 bases at J, with 6 bases between the two ends. The CDR3 is 13 amino acids. Germline assignment: CDR1 MGHRA and CDR2 YSYEKL. CDR3 protein: CASSQEVQDTQYF. CDR3 DNA: TGCGCCAGCAGCCAAGAAGTGCAAGATACGCAGTATTTT.

The chain links TRBV25-1 to TRBJ2-3, with D maybe TRBD2 (5 bases). This CDR3 has 14 residues. V was cut by 3 bases and J by 4 bases, with 11 bases left in between. The germline V gene encodes CDR1 MGHDK and CDR2 SYGVNS. The CDR3 DNA follows: TGTGCCAGCAGTGATAGAGCAGCGGCAGATACGCAGTATTTT. Amino acid sequence: CASSDRAAADTQYF.

The gene calls are TRBV11-2 and TRBJ2-1; 11 bases agree with TRBD2. Losses at the gene ends were 1 base for V and 5 bases for J; bases not matched to a gene: 4. This CDR3 spans 16 amino acids. Per the germline V gene, CDR1 is SGHAT and CDR2 is FQNNGV. The CDR3 nucleotides read TGTGCCAGCAGCTTAGCCGGGACTAGCGGAAACAATGAGCAGTTCTTC. Protein sequence: CASSLAGTSGNNEQFF.

This chain joins TRBV7-8 and TRBJ1-4, with D unclear. CDR3 length: 16 residues. The V gene's germline CDR1 is SGHVS and CDR2 FQNEAQ. Trimming cost V 2 bases and J 3 bases, with 13 bases left between them. In DNA form, the CDR3 reads TGTGCCAGCAGCTTATATTCGAGTTTGTCTAATGAAAAACTGTTTTTT. Protein sequence: CASSLYSSLSNEKLFF.

This clone was observed a single time. This sequence joins TRBV4-3 and TRBJ2-2, with D possibly TRBD1 on 6 matching bases. V was trimmed by 6 bases and J by 1 base, leaving 18 bases between them. There are 17 residues in the CDR3. CDR1 is LGHNA, CDR2 YSLEER, per germline. This CDR3 is CASSDWNVGGNTGELFF. The CDR3 nucleotides read TGCGCCAGCAGTGATTGGAATGTAGGGGGGAACACCGGGGAGCTGTTTTTT.

This clone was seen only a few times. CDR3 in DNA: TGTGCCAGCAGCGTAGTCCGAAACACTGAAGCTTTCTTT. Residues: CASSVVRNTEAFF. The chain recombines TRBV9 with TRBJ1-1; D unclear. Trimming took 0 bases from V and 2 from J, leaving 5 bases between them. From germline, CDR1 is SGDLS and CDR2 YYNGEE. There are 13 residues in the CDR3.

The chain uses TRBV7-2 and TRBJ2-1; D unresolved. Trimming took 2 bases from V and 9 from J, leaving 14 bases between them. The CDR3 has 14 amino acids. CDR1 and CDR2 (germline): SGHTA, FQGNSA. Here the CDR3 DNA reads TGTGCCAGCAGCTTATCCCAGAGTTCGACTGAGCAGTTCTTC. Translating gives CASSLSQSSTEQFF.

The sample holds one count of this clone. This rearrangement joins TRBV5-6 to TRBJ1-3, with 9 bases lining up with TRBD1. The germline gives CDR1 SGHDT, CDR2 YYEEEE. CDR3 length: 16 amino acids. J was trimmed by 0 bases and V by 3 bases; bases with no gene match: 4. CDR3 sequence (DNA): TGTGCCAGCAGCTCGCAGGACAGGGGCTCTGGAAACACCATATATTTT. Its protein product is CASSSQDRGSGNTIYF.

This clone turned up a few times. The gene calls are TRBV10-2 and TRBJ2-7, with TRBD2 as a possible D gene (6 bases). Trimming cost V 8 bases and J 3 bases, with 17 bases left between them. This CDR3 is 14 amino acids long. Germline CDR1 and CDR2: WSHSY and SAAADI. DNA for the CDR3: TGCGCCAGCCTGAGTGGGGACTTCATCTACGAGCAGTACTTC. This encodes CASLSGDFIYEQYF.

J is TRBJ2-7 and V is TRBV6-6; 9 bases match TRBD2. V shed 6 bases and J 2 bases; nucleotides not matched to a gene: 5. Germline CDR1 MNHNY, CDR2 SVGAGI (reference sequence). This CDR3 region has 14 residues. CDR3: CASSRLAVTYEQYF. The CDR3 nucleotides read TGTGCCAGCAGCCGACTAGCGGTTACCTACGAGCAGTACTTC.